These T cell receptor beta chains were read from a single sample in a study of human versus mouse CDR3 diversity and MHC coevolution. The assay was immunoSEQ multiplex PCR, and TCRdb's table has in-frame clones only and misses some. The data contain some 80,000 clones, less than 95% of them singletons. The sample comprised naive CD4+ T cells from blood. These receptors were collected from a person between 25 and 69 years old in good health. Each CDR3 is given without its conserved first and last residue.

TRBJ2-7 | TRBV5-5 | ASSLDGEVRFQEQY
TRBJ1-2 | TRBV11-3 | ASSLRRGLIGGYT
TRBJ2-3 | TRBV2 | ASSYTDTQY
TRBJ2-5 | TRBV28 | ASSFGGGAQETQY
TRBJ2-3 | TRBV9 | ASSSPTGSGSADTQY
TRBJ1-1 | TRBV6-1 | ASNDWIKTEAF
TRBJ2-7 | TRBV11-2 | ASSSPIRGSYEQY
TRBJ1-6 | TRBV30 | AWRRDRDSPLH
TRBJ2-7 | TRBV5-6 | ASSSGQGAHEQY
TRBJ2-5 | TRBV6-6 | ASSRDRAKETQY
TRBJ2-1 | TRBV7-6 | ASSLNPGRSYNEQF
TRBJ2-6 | TRBV28 | ASSFRAGANVLT
TRBJ1-1 | TRBV21-1 | ASQEKDCTEAF
TRBJ1-2 | TRBV2 | ASGKGPHNYGYT
TRBJ2-1 | TRBV5-1 | ASRNSGGGNEQF
TRBJ2-5 | TRBV5-4 | ASSSARQALETQY
TRBJ2-1 | TRBV4-1 | ASSQDGLAGNEQF
TRBJ2-2 | TRBV14 | ASSGLAGGRSTGELF
TRBJ1-1 | TRBV9 | ASSGQGAGTEAF
TRBJ1-1 | TRBV7-9 | ASSQYQVELEAF
TRBJ1-5 | TRBV19 | ASSTQTGPSNQPQH
TRBJ2-7 | TRBV19 | ASSTPGTLYEQY
TRBJ2-7 | TRBV7-9 | ASSHLTGVIYEQY
TRBJ1-3 | TRBV5-1 | ASSQTGAGNTIY
TRBJ1-2 | TRBV11-2 | ASSLTRDRAYGYT
TRBJ1-3 | TRBV6-1 | AGSPVGFGNTIY
TRBJ1-1 | TRBV19 | ASSTTWTGNTEAF
. | TRBV10-1 | ASSGGTESSYEQY
TRBJ2-3 | TRBV5-1 | ASSLDSGRLTDTQY
TRBJ2-3 | TRBV2 | ASSLRTSGGTDTQY
TRBJ2-1 | TRBV18 | ASSPNPDNEQF
TRBJ2-3 | TRBV29-1 | SPRGGDTQY
TRBJ2-5 | TRBV2 | ASSETRDFETQY
TRBJ2-5 | TRBV5-5 | ASSPQISYQETQY
TRBJ2-2 | TRBV2 | AGTGTDTGELF
TRBJ2-1 | TRBV7-6 | ASSSERNEQF
TRBJ1-2 | TRBV6-6 | ASSYTRVGDYGYT
TRBJ2-1 | TRBV7-2 | ASSPWGGLDYNEQF
TRBJ1-1 | TRBV27 | ASSLRRGNTEAF
TRBJ1-1 | TRBV21-1 | ANQDRPLMNTEAF
TRBJ1-2 | TRBV6-5 | ASSYVVGGNYGYT
TRBJ1-6 | TRBV6-5 | ASSRGWQVESPLH
TRBJ1-1 | TRBV30 | AWITARQVNTEAF
TRBJ2-6 | TRBV18 | ASSPGQGGSGANVLT
TRBJ2-3 | TRBV15 | ATSSSRFLGTDTQY
TRBJ1-5 | TRBV28 | ASRTGTGGWQPQH
TRBJ1-4 | TRBV4-1 | ASSQGDRTNEKLF
TRBJ2-5 | TRBV7-7 | ASSHLWPGQGAEETQY
TRBJ1-2 | TRBV7-9 | ASSLTGGGGYT
TRBJ2-7 | TRBV6-5 | ASGHPSRGNYEQY
TRBJ1-5 | TRBV30 | AWSPTGSYYNQPQH
TRBJ1-2 | TRBV7-9 | ASSLMDRLSGYGYT
TRBJ2-3 | TRBV7-6 | ASSLAGRERTDTQY